Described below is a single T cell receptor (beta chain) sequence and its context. What this receptor recognizes is not known. Its ends do not fully match the called genes, so a read error is possible. This sample is part of a study of Ad26.COV2.S vaccination and SARS-CoV-2 variants (dated by TCRdb to the early 2020s). At the level of the whole study: Donors in the vaccine arm were drawn from COV1001, a multicentre, randomized, double-blind, placebo-controlled phase I-IIa trial testing Ad26.COV2.S in healthy adults. Dosing of Ad26.COV2.S was intramuscular, at either 5x10^10 or 1x10^11 viral particles, delivered as one shot or as two shots spaced 56 days apart. Blinding of investigators to trial group allocation was maintained during experiments and outcome assessment. The TCR-sequenced set comprised around 32 samples: around 20 Ad26.COV2.S vaccine recipients, 5 placebo recipients and 8 SARS-CoV-2 convalescent individuals. Trial participants were randomized into five groups of five: low-dose or high-dose Ad26.COV2.S given once or twice, or placebo on both occasions. Sequencing of the TCRbeta repertoire served to evaluate the specificity and breadth of SARS-CoV-2-reactive T cell receptors following Ad26.COV2.S vaccination. The paper as a whole reports these results and caveats: Comparing responses between vaccine doses or regimens was not something the study was powered to do. Substantial breadth of spike-specific CD8+ and CD4+ T cell responses was reported after vaccination. The authors noted that total T cell responses may have been underestimated by the TCR breadth and depth analyses. Compared with placebo recipients, Ad26.COV2.S recipients showed higher spike-specific TCR breadth (P = 0.0014). Comparable non-spike TCR breadth was observed between vaccine and placebo recipients, consistent with only spike being contained in the vaccine.

The CDR3, cysteine through phenylalanine, is 15 amino acids long. The sequence is cut down to CDR3 DNA, 45 bases in frame from base 1. From a lookup of the germline V gene (reference sequence), CDR1 and CDR2 are SSHAT and FNYEAQ. The immunoSEQ Assay was the method used to sequence TCRbeta CDR3 regions. After extraction, genomic DNA underwent amplification by bias-controlled multiplex PCR, followed by high-throughput sequencing. The original pipeline was this. Collapsing and filtering of sequences were performed to quantify the absolute abundance of each unique TCRbeta CDR3 region. T cell fraction was estimated by normalization of TCRbeta template counts to usable DNA, with usable DNA being measured through amplification of reference genes present in all nucleated cells. Repertoire TCRs were annotated as SARS-CoV-2-specific by exact matching of V gene, CDR3 amino acid sequence and J gene to a known reactive TCR set. MIRA supplied the reference SARS-CoV-2 TCR set, which was filtered for enrichment in COVID-19-positive ImmuneCODE repertoires so that public or cross-reactive TCRs were removed. Using the MIRA antigens, annotated TCRs were further analysed by specific ORF or by position within an ORF. Depth was the summed frequency of annotated unique rearrangements, while breadth was defined as annotated unique rearrangements over total unique productive rearrangements. TCR breadth was compared between groups using two-sided Wilcoxon rank-sum tests. TCRdb mirrors the immuneACCESS table, restricted to in-frame sequences. Some clones are absent from its copies; in checked studies, under half trace to an unresolved V gene, and the reason for the others is unknown. The V and J calls and clone size were taken over from that table, and D and trimming were inferred from the DNA. The sample profile shows 250,000 to 300,000 clones; more than 70% of them were found once. 3% to 4% of the sample comes from the top ten.

This specimen's treatment or condition label, per the study, means: some 20 received Ad26.COV2.S at low or high dose, single or two shots; about 5 received placebo; per-sample allocation not given. Repertoires of vaccine and placebo recipients were sequenced from samples collected on day 63 after the first injection. Between 29 July and 7 August 2020, Cohort 1b enrolled some 25 adults aged 18-55 years at one site in Boston, USA. Ad26.COV2.S was a replication-incompetent adenovirus type 26 vector expressing a prefusion-stabilized SARS-CoV-2 spike protein from the original Wuhan strain. The specimen was peripheral blood, collected in a trial of Ad26.COV2.S vaccine versus placebo. The TCR comes from a person aged 18-65 years who received the Ad26.COV2.S COVID-19 vaccine or a placebo. The chain is assembled from TRBV7-7 and TRBJ2-1; TRBD2 might be the D gene, on 5 matching bases. The CDR3 corresponds to CASSLKQIGNNEQFF. The nucleotide sequence is given as TGTGCTAGCAGCTTAAAACAGATCGGGAACAATGAGCAGTTCTTC.